This TCR beta chain was sequenced during a study of blood T cells in healthy people across ages. Trimming removed 6 bases from V and 0 bases from J, with 15 bases in between. Germline V gene sequence: CDR1 MNHEY, CDR2 SVGEGT. The CDR3 contains 16 residues. The amount of total RNA extracted per sample was at least 5 micrograms. Next came a second PCR, run for about 7 to 12 cycles, which used a sample-barcoded 5' primer along with a J-beta primer mix. TCRdb re-called the 5' RACE reads through MiXCR, storing one row per CDR3 protein. The repertoire holds 550,000 to 600,000 distinct CDR3 sequences, roughly 48% seen once, with roughly 25% in the top ten.

The source material was blood. The chain couples TRBV6-2 or TRBV6-3 to TRBJ1-5; tentative D call: TRBD1 (6 bases). The clonotype originates from an older man in good health. The DNA for the CDR3 is TGTGCCAGCAGCAAGGGGGGCCTCATTAGCAATCAGCCCCAGCATTTT. It encodes CASSKGGLISNQPQHF.